This record concerns one TCR beta chain sequence. Its antigen remains unidentified. Once obtained from cultured CD4+ T cells, the DNA was sequenced using the Oncomine TCR Beta short-read assay. From the PCR reads, TCRdb called clonotypes with MiXCR, one entry per CDR3 protein. Seen here are about 15,000 distinct CDR3 sequences, roughly half observed once, and the top ten hold 4.5% to 6%. The sample belongs to a study of vaccination and CD4 T cells after COVID-19. Study-wide context: Four females and six males made up the convalescents, two of whom were Hispanic. Overlapping peptides covering the spike proteins of SARS-CoV-2, HCoV-NL63, HCoV-OC43 and HCoV-229E were added to stimulate cells. General study findings and limits: Spike mono-reactivity was the property of 304 of 307 vaccine-specific clones in convalescent patients. Convalescent patients saw a median roughly 90% of their reactive clones show up only after vaccination.

Treatment specified: roughly 11-day PBMC culture with coronavirus spike peptide pools or control peptides (ViraFEST assay). CDR3 length: 14 residues. V was pared by 0 bases and J by 4 bases, with 9 bases between. Germline loops: CDR1 SGHAT, CDR2 FQNNGV. This chain uses TRBV11-2 with TRBJ1-2; D is ambiguous. This sequence was found in a human donor who had recovered from COVID-19. The sample consisted of CD4+ T cells from blood, cultured in vitro, taken before SARS-CoV-2 vaccination. CDR3 residues: CASSLDLGPYGYTF. CDR3 DNA: TGTGCCAGCAGCTTAGATCTCGGACCCTATGGCTACACCTTC.